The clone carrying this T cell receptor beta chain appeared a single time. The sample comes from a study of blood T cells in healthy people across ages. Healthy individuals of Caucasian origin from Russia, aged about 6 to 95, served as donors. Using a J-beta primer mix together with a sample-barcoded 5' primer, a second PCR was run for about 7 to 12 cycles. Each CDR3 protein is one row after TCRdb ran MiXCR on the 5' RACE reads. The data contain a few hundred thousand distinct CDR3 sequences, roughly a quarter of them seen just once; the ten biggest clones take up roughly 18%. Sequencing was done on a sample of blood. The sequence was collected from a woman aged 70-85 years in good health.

The CDR3, as DNA: TGCAGCTCGAGGGCAAACCTGAACACTGAAGCTTTCTTT. Its translation: CSSRANLNTEAFF. The rearrangement uses TRBV29-1 and TRBJ1-1; D unresolved. Deletions cut 8 bases from V and 0 bases from J, with 13 bases between. Germline V gene lookup returns CDR1 SQVTM and CDR2 ANQGSEA. The CDR3 is 13 amino acids.